Listed below are T cell receptor beta chains from one sample, sequenced in a study of T cell repertoires in cytomegalovirus infection. TCRdb ran MiXCR on the reads and lists one entry per CDR3 protein. The repertoire holds approximately 910,000 distinct CDR3 sequences, with about a third as singletons. For these receptors, no antigen is known. This material consisted of cultured CD8+ T cells from PBMCs, taken from culture after CMV antigen stimulation. Source of these receptors: a human donor in good health (CMV status not recorded). Some clones in this sample may be carry-over from other donors' samples. Both conserved end residues are part of each CDR3. D genes are given only for firm matches. The size field is filled for only some rows; it gives once, few, many or a size class.

J | size | V | D | DNA | CDR3
TRBJ2-1 | - | TRBV6-1 | - | TGTGCCAGCAGTGAAGCGCTTCTGGACTTGACAAGAGAGCAGTTCTTC | CASSEALLDLTREQFF
TRBJ2-7 | - | TRBV12-5 | - | TGTGCTAGTGGTTTGGACATGCGGGCCTACGAGCAGTACTTC | CASGLDMRAYEQYF
TRBJ2-3 | few | TRBV27 | TRBD2 | TGTGCCAGCCTAGCGGTCGGCACAGATACGCAGTATTTT | CASLAVGTDTQYF
TRBJ2-2 | - | TRBV7-6 | - | TGTGCCAGCAGCTTAAGGGACCCGCAAGGTCAGCTGTTTTTT | CASSLRDPQGQLFF
TRBJ1-5 | - | TRBV3-1 | - | TGTGCCAGCAGCCAAGAGAGGGGAAGCCAGCCCCAGCATTTT | CASSQERGSQPQHF
TRBJ1-1 | - | TRBV7-2 | - | TGTGCCAGCAGCCATGGAGGACTGGCTGAAGCTTTCTTT | CASSHGGLAEAFF
TRBJ2-5 | - | TRBV7-9 | - | TGTGCCAGCAGCTTAGTTGGCTACTCAGAGACCCAGTACTTC | CASSLVGYSETQYF
TRBJ2-5 | - | TRBV2 | TRBD1 | TGTGCCAGCAGGAAAATAGACAGGGGAATCCAAGAGACCCAGTACTTC | CASRKIDRGIQETQYF
TRBJ2-2 | many | TRBV12-3/TRBV12-4 | - | TGTGCCAGCACCAAGCCCCTGTGGATTGGCGCCGGGGAGCTGTTTTTT | CASTKPLWIGAGELFF
TRBJ1-4 | - | TRBV25-1 | - | TGTGCCAGCAGCGAACGAAAGGGCGTCCGGGTTGAAAAACTGTTTTTT | CASSERKGVRVEKLFF
TRBJ1-2 | few | TRBV7-2 | TRBD1 | TGTGCCAGCAGCACCAACAGGGGAATAGTTAATGGCTACACCTTC | CASSTNRGIVNGYTF
TRBJ2-7 | - | TRBV6-1 | - | TGTGCCAGCCCCGACCCGCAGGGGTACCCTACCGAGCAGTACTTC | CASPDPQGYPTEQYF
TRBJ1-1 | - | TRBV7-3 | TRBD1 | TGTGCCAGCAACACCGGCCCGGGACAGGTGAACACTGAAGCTTTCTTT | CASNTGPGQVNTEAFF
TRBJ2-1 | few | TRBV12-3/TRBV12-4 | TRBD1 | TGTGCCAGCAGCCCCCCCTTGGACAGGGGGCGCGAATTTGAGCAGTTCTTC | CASSPPLDRGREFEQFF
TRBJ2-3 | many | TRBV27 | TRBD2 | TGTGCCAGCAGTCCCCCGGGGTGGCGGGGGGGTAACACAGATACGCAGTATTTT | CASSPPGWRGGNTDTQYF
TRBJ2-3 | few | TRBV15 | - | TGTGCCACCAGCAGAGACTGGACAGATACGCAGTATTTT | CATSRDWTDTQYF
TRBJ2-4 | few | TRBV20-1 | TRBD1 | TGCAGTGCCGGGACAGTTCTAGCCAAAAACATTCAGTACTTC | CSAGTVLAKNIQYF
TRBJ1-2 | few | TRBV12-5 | - | TGTGCTAGTGGTTTGGAAGGTACCCCGGACAGCCCCGGCTACACCTTC | CASGLEGTPDSPGYTF